The 7 T cell receptor beta chains listed next were all sequenced from one sample in a study of early T cells in non-severe SARS-CoV-2 infection. Via MiXCR, TCRdb re-called the 5' RACE reads, giving one row per CDR3 protein. The data show around 80,000 distinct CDR3 sequences, about 10% seen once. The specimen comprised whole blood, sampled at baseline. The source is an adult who was a healthcare worker with PCR-confirmed SARS-CoV-2 infection or an uninfected control (not recorded which).

The chain has TRBV10-3 and TRBJ2-7; D not certain. Per germline, CDR1 ENHRY and CDR2 SYGVKD. The CDR3 extends over 14 amino acids. V was trimmed by 0 bases and J by 5 bases, leaving 11 bases between them. The CDR3 region is CAISESTLSNEQYF. The CDR3, as DNA: TGTGCCATCAGTGAGTCCACGCTCTCAAACGAGCAGTACTTC.

Ten or more counts support this clonotype. V gene TRBV27 combines with J gene TRBJ2-2; 7 positions agree with TRBD1. The length of the CDR3 is 15 residues. CDR1 is MNHEY and CDR2 is SMNVEV in the germline V gene (reference sequence). V trimming: 6 bases; J trimming: 0 bases; junction bases outside the gene matches: 4. CDR3: CASRRGTANTGELFF. The DNA of the CDR3 is TGTGCCAGCAGACGAGGGACAGCGAACACCGGGGAGCTGTTTTTT.

The chain employs TRBV11-2 and TRBJ2-7; weak D call: TRBD2 (5 bases). The V gene's germline CDR1 is SGHAT and CDR2 FQNNGV. V was cut by 5 bases and J by 2 bases, with 16 bases left in between. The length of the CDR3 is 15 residues. CDR3 sequence (DNA): TGTGCCAGCAGCCTCTCAGGAGGAGGCCCCTACGAGCAGTACTTC. This codes for CASSLSGGGPYEQYF. The variable domain in full, completed from reference TRBV11-2 and TRBJ2-7, reads EAGVAQSPRYKIIEKRQSVAFWCNPISGHATLYWYQQILGQGPKLLIQFQNNGVVDDSQLPKDRFSAERLKGVDSTLKIQPAKLEDSAVYLCASSLSGGGPYEQYFGPGTRLTVT.

The chain joins TRBV20-1 to TRBJ1-2; D remains ambiguous. In germline, CDR1 is DFQATT, CDR2 SNEGSKA (reference sequence). Between the trimmed V and J ends, which lost 6 bases and 2 bases, there was a span of 13 bases. The CDR3 extends over 13 amino acids. CDR3 sequence reads: CSARPRRNYGYTF. The CDR3 DNA is TGCAGTGCCCGGCCCCGCAGGAACTATGGCTACACCTTC.

The chain combines TRBV4-1 with TRBJ2-3; D is unresolved. Trimming pared 0 bases from V and 5 bases from J, leaving 12 bases between. The V gene's germline CDR1 is MGHRA and CDR2 YSYEKL. CDR3 length: 15 amino acids. This CDR3 reads CASSQDPRKLDTQYF. CDR3 DNA sequence: TGCGCCAGCAGCCAAGATCCCCGGAAGCTAGATACGCAGTATTTT.

This clonotype turned up a few times. CDR3 loop: CASGTADEQFF. The CDR3 nucleotides are TGTGCCAGTGGGACAGCGGATGAGCAGTTCTTC. This chain links TRBV28 with TRBJ2-1; 7 bases fit TRBD1. The ends lost 9 bases at V and 8 bases at J; junction bases unmatched: 4. Germline V gives CDR1 MDHEN, CDR2 SYDVKM. CDR3 length: 11 residues.

At least ten counts were recorded for this clonotype. The V call is TRBV4-2, the J call TRBJ1-5; D is uncertain. The CDR3 consists of 15 residues. With 0 bases removed from V and 0 bases from J, the gap between germline ends came to 6 bases. In germline, CDR1 is LGHNA, CDR2 YNFKEQ. The CDR3 here is CASSQEEDSNQPQHF. DNA of the CDR3: TGTGCCAGCAGCCAAGAGGAGGATAGCAATCAGCCCCAGCATTTT.